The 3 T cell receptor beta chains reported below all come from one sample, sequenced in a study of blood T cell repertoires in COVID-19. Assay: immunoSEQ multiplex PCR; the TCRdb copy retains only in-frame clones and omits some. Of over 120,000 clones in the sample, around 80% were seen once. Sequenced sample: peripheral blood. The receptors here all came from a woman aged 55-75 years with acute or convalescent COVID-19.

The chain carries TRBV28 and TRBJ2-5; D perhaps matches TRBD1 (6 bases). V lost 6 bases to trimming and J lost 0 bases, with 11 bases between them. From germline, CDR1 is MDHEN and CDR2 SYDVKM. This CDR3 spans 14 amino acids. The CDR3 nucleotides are TGTGCCAGCAGCCCCGGACAGAACCAAGAGACCCAGTACTTC. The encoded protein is CASSPGQNQETQYF.

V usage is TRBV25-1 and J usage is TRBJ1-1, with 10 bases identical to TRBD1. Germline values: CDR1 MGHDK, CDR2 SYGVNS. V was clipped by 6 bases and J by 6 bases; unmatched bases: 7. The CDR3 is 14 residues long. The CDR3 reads CASRRTGGFAEAFF. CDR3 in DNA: TGTGCCAGCAGAAGGACAGGGGGTTTTGCTGAAGCTTTCTTT.

Here the CDR3 DNA reads TGTGCCAGCAGCCAAGCTCCGGGACTAGCACAGCATACGCAGTATTTT. It encodes CASSQAPGLAQHTQYF. The rearrangement joins TRBV3-1 (or the pseudogene TRBV3-2) to TRBJ2-3; 9 bases are shared with TRBD2. V was clipped by 1 base and J by 7 bases; unmatched bases: 9. The CDR3 extends over 16 amino acids. Germline lookup yields CDR1 LGHDT and CDR2 YNNKEL (reference sequence).